This entry concerns a single T cell receptor (beta chain). Its specificity is not known. V dropped 4 bases and J dropped 4; count of bases not matched to a gene: 2. Per the germline V gene, CDR1 is SGHNT and CDR2 is YYREEE (reference sequence). The CDR3 is made up of 12 amino acids. The record originates from a study of T-cell memory formation after mild COVID-19. Study-level results: Certain responding clones were present in pre-infection memory, suggesting participation of cross-reactive memory. Still unconfirmed is whether the second-wave clones peaking on day 37 recognized SARS-CoV-2. The main location of contracting CD4+ clones was CM and EM, and that of contracting CD8+ clones was EMRA. CD4/CD8 balance held among clones contracting day 15 to 85, and later expanders leaned CD4+.

TCRdb reprocessed the 5' RACE reads with MiXCR, giving one entry per CDR3 protein. The sample contains around 180,000 distinct CDR3 sequences, around a sixth of which appear only once. J is TRBJ2-7 and V is TRBV5-4, with 7 bases that match TRBD1. Sequencing input: PBMCs or a T cell subset sorted from them (not recorded which). This TCR derives from a man aged 18 to 30 who had mild COVID-19 (a few samples of this study predate the infection). Cell type and time point are not known. The DNA of the CDR3 is TGTGCCAGCAGCCCGGGACAGTACGAGCAGTACTTC. Protein sequence: CASSPGQYEQYF.